The clone carrying this T cell receptor (beta chain) has just a few counts. The target antigen is unknown. The data derive from a study of T cells in localized non-small cell lung cancer. Findings of the study overall: Paired adjacent lung recovered a median approximately 57 of the top 100 tumor clones. Uninvolved adjacent lung, not tumor, had the highest T cell clonality.

The protocol was immunoSEQ multiplex PCR, while the TCRdb copy is restricted to in-frame clones and leaves out a portion. Of 2,500 to 3,000 clones listed, over 25% are singletons. CDR3 length: 12 amino acids. Germline CDR1 reads GTSNPN; CDR2 reads SVGIG (reference sequence). Trimming at V came to 5 bases and at J to 7 bases, leaving 6 bases not matched to a gene. Sequences were derived from normal lung tissue next to the tumor, sampled before any cancer treatment. The V gene is TRBV30, the J gene TRBJ1-2; the match to TRBD1 covers 8 bases. This sequence originates from a male donor at least 60 years old with stage II lung adenocarcinoma. The CDR3, as DNA: TGTGCCTGGGCGAGAACAGGGGGTGGCTACACCTTC. This codes for CAWARTGGGYTF.